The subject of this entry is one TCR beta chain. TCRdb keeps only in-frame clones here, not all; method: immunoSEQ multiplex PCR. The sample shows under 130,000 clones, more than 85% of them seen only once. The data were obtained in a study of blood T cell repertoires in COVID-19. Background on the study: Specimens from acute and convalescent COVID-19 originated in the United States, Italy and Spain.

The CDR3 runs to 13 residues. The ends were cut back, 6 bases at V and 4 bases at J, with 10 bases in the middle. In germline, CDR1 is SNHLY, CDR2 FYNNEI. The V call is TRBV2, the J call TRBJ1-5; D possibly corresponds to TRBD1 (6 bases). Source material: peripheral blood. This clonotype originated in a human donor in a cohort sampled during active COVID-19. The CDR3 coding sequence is TGTGCCAGCAGCGGACAGTTTAATCAGCCCCAGCATTTT. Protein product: CASSGQFNQPQHF.